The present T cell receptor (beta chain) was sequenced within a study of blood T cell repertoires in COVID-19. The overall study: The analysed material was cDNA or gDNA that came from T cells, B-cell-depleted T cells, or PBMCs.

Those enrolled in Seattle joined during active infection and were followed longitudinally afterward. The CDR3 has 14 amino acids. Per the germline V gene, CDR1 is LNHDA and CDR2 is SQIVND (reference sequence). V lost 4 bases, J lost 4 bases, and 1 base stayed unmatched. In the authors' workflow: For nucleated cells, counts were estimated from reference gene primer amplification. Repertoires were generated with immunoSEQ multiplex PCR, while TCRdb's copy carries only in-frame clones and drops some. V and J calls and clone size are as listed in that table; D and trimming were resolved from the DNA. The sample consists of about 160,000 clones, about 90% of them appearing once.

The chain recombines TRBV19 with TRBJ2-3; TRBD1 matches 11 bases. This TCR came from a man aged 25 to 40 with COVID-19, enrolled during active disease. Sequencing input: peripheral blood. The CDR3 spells CASSTGQGADTQYF. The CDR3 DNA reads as TGTGCCAGTAGTACGGGACAGGGGGCAGATACGCAGTATTTT. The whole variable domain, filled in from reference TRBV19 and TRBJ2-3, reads DGGITQSPKYLFRKEGQNVTLSCEQNLNHDAMYWYRQDPGQGLRLIYYSQIVNDFQKGDIAEGYSVSREKKESFPLTVTSAQKNPTAFYLCASSTGQGADTQYFGPGTRLTVL.